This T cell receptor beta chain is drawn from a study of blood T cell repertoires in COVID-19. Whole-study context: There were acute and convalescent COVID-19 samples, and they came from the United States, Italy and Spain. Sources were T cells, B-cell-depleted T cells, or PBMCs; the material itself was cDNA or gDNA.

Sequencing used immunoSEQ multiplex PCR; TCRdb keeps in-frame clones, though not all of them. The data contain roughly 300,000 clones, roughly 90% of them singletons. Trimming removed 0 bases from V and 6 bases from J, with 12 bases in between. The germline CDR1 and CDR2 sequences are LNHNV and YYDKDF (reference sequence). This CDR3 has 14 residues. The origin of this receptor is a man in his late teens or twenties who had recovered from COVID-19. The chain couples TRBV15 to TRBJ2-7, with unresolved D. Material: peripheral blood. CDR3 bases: TGTGCCACCAGCAGAGATACGGTCCTTTCCGAGCAGTACTTC. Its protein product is CATSRDTVLSEQYF. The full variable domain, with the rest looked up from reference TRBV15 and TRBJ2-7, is DAMVIQNPRYQVTQFGKPVTLSCSQTLNHNVMYWYQQKSSQAPKLLFHYYDKDFNNEADTPDNFQSRRPNTSFCFLDIRSPGLGDTAMYLCATSRDTVLSEQYFGPGTRLTVT.